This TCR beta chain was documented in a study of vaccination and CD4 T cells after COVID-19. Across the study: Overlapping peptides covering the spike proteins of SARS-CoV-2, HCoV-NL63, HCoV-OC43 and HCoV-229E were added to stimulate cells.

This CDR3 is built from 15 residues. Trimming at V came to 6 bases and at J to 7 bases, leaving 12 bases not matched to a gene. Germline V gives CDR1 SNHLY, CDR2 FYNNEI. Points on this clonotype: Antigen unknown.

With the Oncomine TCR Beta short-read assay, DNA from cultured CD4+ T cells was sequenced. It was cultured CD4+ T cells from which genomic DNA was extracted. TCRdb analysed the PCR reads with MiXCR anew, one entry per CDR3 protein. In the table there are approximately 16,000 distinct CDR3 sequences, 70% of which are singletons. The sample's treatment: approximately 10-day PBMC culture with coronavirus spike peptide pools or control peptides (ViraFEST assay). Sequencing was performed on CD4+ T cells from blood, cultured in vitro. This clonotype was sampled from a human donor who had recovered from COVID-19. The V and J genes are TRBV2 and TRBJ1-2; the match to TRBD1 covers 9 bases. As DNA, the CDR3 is TGTGCCAGCAGGGTAGAACAGGGGGCGCAGGGTGGCTACACCTTC. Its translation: CASRVEQGAQGGYTF. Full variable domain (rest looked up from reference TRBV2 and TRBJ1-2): EPEVTQTPSHQVTQMGQEVILRCVPISNHLYFYWYRQILGQKVEFLVSFYNNEISEKSEIFDDQFSVERPDGSNFTLKIRSTKLEDSAMYFCASRVEQGAQGGYTFGSGTRLTVV.